One sample yielded the 27 T cell receptor beta chains listed below, sequenced in a study of T cells in Graves' hyperthyroidism and ophthalmopathy. Researchers took RNA transcripts and amplified the TCR beta CDR3 regions from them. HTBI primers drove first-round RT-PCR of the TCR CDR3. Using its own MiXCR run on the multiplex PCR reads, TCRdb lists one record per CDR3 protein. The sample carries approximately 870,000 distinct CDR3 sequences, 38% recorded once. Sequencing was carried out using blood. The source is a man aged 18 to 29 with Graves' hyperthyroidism.

This clonotype was picked up many times. This rearrangement joins TRBV29-1 to TRBJ1-1, with D possibly TRBD1 on 6 matching bases. This CDR3 spans 16 amino acids. The V gene's germline CDR1 is SQVTM and CDR2 ANQGSEA. Trimming shortened V by 5 bases and J by 4 bases, and 23 bases separated the two germline ends. CDR3 DNA sequence: TGCAGCGTTCCCGCCCGGAACAGGGTATATAGCACTGAAGCTTTCTTT. Protein: CSVPARNRVYSTEAFF.

This clonotype was picked up a small number of times. This chain connects TRBV12-3 or TRBV12-4 to TRBJ2-6; D call uncertain. This CDR3 contains 17 residues. The V end lost 2 bases, the J end lost 0 bases, and 11 bases lay between the germline ends. This CDR3 reads CASSLMQAVSGANVLTF. The DNA for the CDR3 is TGTGCCAGCAGTTTAATGCAGGCCGTCTCTGGGGCCAACGTCCTGACTTTC.

This clonotype was detected ten times or more. The chain employs TRBV2 and TRBJ2-7; 10 positions agree with TRBD1. Germline CDR1 SNHLY, CDR2 FYNNEI. CDR3 length: 14 residues. V dropped 3 bases and J dropped 4; count of bases not matched to a gene: 3. CDR3: CASSDGTGAYEQYF. Here the CDR3 DNA reads TGTGCCAGCAGTGACGGGACAGGGGCTTACGAGCAGTACTTC.

V gene TRBV2 combines with J gene TRBJ2-6; 13 bases are shared with TRBD2. Germline trimming cut 5 bases from V and 4 bases from J; bases unmatched to any gene: 8. The V gene's germline CDR1 is SNHLY and CDR2 FYNNEI. The CDR3 is 18 residues long. Here the CDR3 reads CASSKTSGRASGANVLTF. CDR3 coding DNA: TGTGCCAGCAGTAAAACTAGCGGGAGGGCCTCCGGGGCCAACGTCCTGACTTTC.

This clonotype was counted only a few times. This chain joins TRBV12-3 or TRBV12-4 and TRBJ2-7; D may match TRBD1 or TRBD2 (5 bases each). V lost 2 bases to trimming and J lost 6 bases, with 17 bases between them. The CDR3 runs to 15 residues. The DNA of the CDR3 is TGTGCCAGCAGTTTATTTTCCCCTAGGGACGGCGAGCAGTACTTC. Protein: CASSLFSPRDGEQYF.

This clonotype occurred once. The CDR3 nucleotides are TGCAGCGTTCCCGGGACGTCCGGGGCCTATGGCTACACCTTC. Amino acids: CSVPGTSGAYGYTF. J is TRBJ1-2 and V is TRBV29-1; tentatively, D is TRBD1 (5 bases). Germline V gene lookup returns CDR1 SQVTM and CDR2 ANQGSEA. V was clipped by 5 bases and J by 4 bases, with 17 bases between them. There are 14 residues in the CDR3.

This rearrangement joins TRBV27 to TRBJ2-2, with a weak D call TRBD2 (6 bases). This CDR3 region has 12 residues. V was trimmed by 9 bases and J by 7 bases, leaving 12 bases between them. From germline, CDR1 is MNHEY and CDR2 SMNVEV (reference sequence). DNA for the CDR3: TGTGCCAGTAGGAGGGCGGGCGGGGAGCTGTTTTTT. Amino acid sequence: CASRRAGGELFF.

In its sample, this clonotype was seen once. The chain uses TRBV7-9 and TRBJ2-7; 9 bases match TRBD2. V dropped 3 bases and J dropped 6; count of bases not matched to a gene: 12. Germline CDR1 is SEHNR and CDR2 is FQNEAQ (reference sequence). This CDR3 region has 16 residues. The CDR3 DNA sequence: TGTGCCAGCAGCTTTACAGGTGGCGGGAGGGCAGGCGAGCAGTACTTC. It codes for CASSFTGGGRAGEQYF.

The CDR3 sequence is CASIEGSYEQYF. CDR3 coding DNA: TGTGCCAGCATCGAGGGCAGCTACGAGCAGTACTTC. The V gene is TRBV12-3 or TRBV12-4, the J gene TRBJ2-7; possible D gene TRBD2, 5 bases. Trimming removed 7 bases from V and 3 bases from J, with 10 bases in between. CDR3 length equals 12 residues.

Details on this clonotype: The CDR3 does not close with the conserved phenylalanine or tryptophan, likely indicating a read error. The chain couples TRBV10-3 to TRBJ2-7; no definite D call. Trimming left V 10 bases short and J 2 bases short, with 18 bases between. The germline gives CDR1 ENHRY, CDR2 SYGVKD. CDR3 length: 14 amino acids. As DNA, the CDR3 is TGTGCCAGTAGTATAGATCTGAGAACCTACGAGCAGTACCTC. It is translated as CASSIDLRTYEQYL.

In the case of this clonotype: The junction departs from the called germline gene at one end, perhaps through a read error. The chain couples TRBV6-1 to TRBJ2-7; the D gene is possibly TRBD2 (5 bases). Germline CDR1 MNHNS, CDR2 SASEGT. The CDR3 totals 13 residues. CDR3 loop: CAGSEAEVDEQYF. In nucleotides, the CDR3 is TGTGCCGGCAGTGAAGCGGAGGTCGACGAGCAGTACTTC.

The table lists this clonotype with a few counts. The chain links TRBV10-3 to TRBJ1-2; D remains unclear. Germline CDR1 reads ENHRY; CDR2 reads SYGVKD. Trimming cost V 10 bases and J 2 bases, with 14 bases left between them. The CDR3 covers 13 residues. In nucleotides, the CDR3 is TGTGCCAGCAGCCCCTCGGGGAACTATGGCTACACCTTC. Residues: CASSPSGNYGYTF.

The chain is built from TRBV25-1 and TRBJ1-2; D perhaps matches TRBD1 (5 bases). The V gene's germline CDR1 is MGHDK and CDR2 SYGVNS. V gave up 3 bases and J gave up 4 bases, with 12 bases separating them. The CDR3 runs to 14 residues. The CDR3: CASSESGIVYGYTF. The CDR3 bases are TGTGCCAGCAGTGAGTCAGGGATCGTCTATGGCTACACCTTC.

There are a few counts of this clonotype. V is TRBV25-1 and J is TRBJ2-5; the match to TRBD2 covers 13 bases. CDR1 MGHDK and CDR2 SYGVNS come from the germline V gene. Trimming took 5 bases from V and 9 from J; bases not matched to a gene: 9. The CDR3 contains 15 residues. The CDR3 here is CASSLRTSGSSPQYF. CDR3 DNA sequence: TGTGCCAGCAGTCTTCGGACTAGCGGGAGTTCCCCCCAGTACTTC.

V is TRBV7-2 and J is TRBJ2-5; D ambiguous. Germline V lookup: CDR1 SGHTA, CDR2 FQGNSA. The germline V and J ends were trimmed by 5 bases and 3 bases, with 10 bases remaining between them. The CDR3 spans 13 residues. The CDR3 protein is CASSPVSKETQYF. As DNA, the CDR3 is TGTGCCAGCAGCCCGGTATCAAAAGAGACCCAGTACTTC. Supplemented by reference TRBV7-2 and TRBJ2-5, the full variable domain reads GAGVSQSPSNKVTEKGKDVELRCDPISGHTALYWYRQSLGQGLEFLIYFQGNSAPDKSGLPSDRFSAERTGGSVSTLTIQRTQQEDSAVYLCASSPVSKETQYFGPGTRLLVL.

A remark on this clonotype: A much larger clonotype is one base distant, so this may be a read error. A read error is likely, as this CDR3 ends without the conserved phenylalanine or tryptophan. This sequence joins TRBV10-3 and TRBJ1-3; no definite D call. Germline V gene lookup returns CDR1 ENHRY and CDR2 SYGVKD. The CDR3 is 13 amino acids. Trimming removed 3 bases from V and 4 bases from J, with 7 bases in between. CDR3 bases: TGTGCCATCAGTGACTCACCCGGAAACACCATATATCTT. Translated: CAISDSPGNTIYL.

This clonotype was detected once. A read error may be the cause here, since a much bigger clone is one base away. The rearrangement uses TRBV7-9 and TRBJ1-5; D is possibly TRBD1 (6 bases). The CDR3 runs to 17 residues. CDR1 is SEHNR, CDR2 FQNEAQ, per germline (reference sequence). In DNA form, the CDR3 reads TGTGCCAGCAGCAAGTTAGGGGGTTCTAGGAGCAATCGGCCCCAGCATTTT. This translates into CASSKLGGSRSNRPQHF.

This clonotype has only one observation. V gene TRBV7-2 combines with J gene TRBJ2-5, with D perhaps TRBD2 (6 bases). This CDR3 region has 19 residues. V gave up 11 bases and J gave up 5 bases, with 36 bases separating them. Germline V gene lookup returns CDR1 SGHTA and CDR2 FQGNSA. The chain's CDR3 is CADTDKAGANTGVEETQYF. The CDR3 region has the DNA TGTGCCGACACTGACAAAGCGGGTGCCAACACCGGGGTGGAGGAGACCCAGTACTTC.

V usage is TRBV7-9 and J usage is TRBJ1-5; TRBD1 might be the D (5 bases). This CDR3 has 16 amino acids. CDR1 SEHNR and CDR2 FQNEAQ come from the germline V gene (reference sequence). The germline V and J ends were trimmed by 5 bases and 2 bases, with 16 bases remaining between them. The CDR3 nucleotides are TGTGCCAGCAGCCCGCCGGGGGGGGAAGGCAATCAGCCCCAGCATTTT. This gives the protein CASSPPGGEGNQPQHF.

This clonotype was recorded at least ten times. The genes are TRBV29-1 and TRBJ2-5, with D possibly being TRBD1 (6 bases). Trimming removed 7 bases from V and 4 bases from J, with 13 bases in between. CDR3 length equals 12 residues. Germline lookup yields CDR1 SQVTM and CDR2 ANQGSEA. In nucleotides, the CDR3 is TGCAGCGCCCGGGACATTTCAGAGACCCAGTACTTC. This translates into CSARDISETQYF. The entire variable domain, with the rest obtained from reference TRBV29-1 and TRBJ2-5, is as follows: SAVISQKPSRDICQRGTSLTIQCQVDSQVTMMFWYRQQPGQSLTLIATANQGSEATYESGFVIDKFPISRPNLTFSTLTVSNMSPEDSSIYLCSARDISETQYFGPGTRLLVL.

This clonotype was detected ten times or more. The chain joins TRBV9 to TRBJ1-5; D call uncertain. CDR3 length: 13 amino acids. Trimming took 0 bases from V and 4 from J, leaving 5 bases between them. The germline gives CDR1 SGDLS, CDR2 YYNGEE. CDR3 nucleotide sequence: TGTGCCAGCAGCGTAGACATTAATCAGCCCCAGCATTTT. This sequence encodes CASSVDINQPQHF.

The table lists this clonotype with a few counts. CDR3 nucleotide sequence: TGCAGTGCTAGGCTGGGGGACAGAGGAAACACCATATATTTT. It translates to CSARLGDRGNTIYF. This rearrangement joins TRBV20-1 to TRBJ1-3; 7 bases agree with TRBD1. CDR1 is DFQATT and CDR2 is SNEGSKA in the germline V gene (reference sequence). With 3 bases clipped from V and 4 bases from J, the junction kept 6 bases outside the gene matches. The CDR3 runs 14 residues.

On this clonotype itself: This may be a read error, as it is one base from a much larger clone. Here the CDR3 omits its conserved ending phenylalanine or tryptophan, so a read error is the likely source. The gene calls are TRBV7-9 and TRBJ1-1; D call uncertain. Germline assignment: CDR1 SEHNR and CDR2 FQNEAQ (reference sequence). This CDR3 has 14 residues. Trimming pared 6 bases from V and 5 bases from J, leaving 16 bases between. In DNA, the CDR3 is TGTGCCAGCAGGCGGACCATAAGGCTGACTGAAGCTTTCGTT. Translating it yields CASRRTIRLTEAFV.

This clonotype was counted a few times. This chain joins TRBV12-3 or TRBV12-4 and TRBJ2-2; 7 bases are shared with TRBD2. V shed 4 bases and J 7 bases; nucleotides not matched to a gene: 15. This CDR3 region has 17 residues. The CDR3 DNA is TGTGCCAGCAGTTCCCCTAGGGGAGGGAAGATTATCGGGGAGCTGTTTTTT. This sequence encodes CASSSPRGGKIIGELFF.

For this clonotype: This may arise from a read error, as a much more abundant clone is one base away. V gene TRBV7-9 combines with J gene TRBJ2-7; D tentatively fits TRBD1 or TRBD2 (5 bases each). CDR3 length equals 14 residues. From germline, CDR1 is SEHNR and CDR2 FQNEAQ (reference sequence). Deletions cut 4 bases from V and 6 bases from J, with 16 bases between. The DNA of the CDR3 is TGTGCCAGCAGCTCCTCTGGCCGGGACGGCGAGCAGTACTTC. Amino acids: CASSSSGRDGEQYF. Looking up the rest from reference TRBV7-9 and TRBJ2-7 gives the full variable domain: DTGVSQNPRHKITKRGQNVTFRCDPISEHNRLYWYRQTLGQGPEFLTYFQNEAQLEKSRLLSDRFSAERPKGSFSTLEIQRTEQGDSAMYLCASSSSGRDGEQYFGPGTRLTVT.

This clonotype was observed a single time. The CDR3: CASSLSSGTSATGGELFF. The CDR3 DNA is TGTGCCAGCAGTTTATCATCCGGGACTAGCGCTACCGGGGGGGAGCTGTTTTTT. The rearrangement uses TRBV9 and TRBJ2-2; 10 bases map to TRBD2. Trimming at V came to 5 bases and at J to 8 bases, leaving 18 bases not matched to a gene. This CDR3 is built from 18 residues. The V gene's germline CDR1 is SGDLS and CDR2 YYNGEE.

V gene TRBV11-3 combines with J gene TRBJ2-2; the D gene is possibly TRBD2 (5 bases). V dropped 5 bases and J dropped 7 bases, with 11 bases sitting between them. Germline loops: CDR1 SGHNT, CDR2 YENEEA. This CDR3 is 13 amino acids long. The CDR3 DNA reads TGTGCCAGCAGCCCGAGGGCAAACGGGGAGCTGTTTTTT. Translated: CASSPRANGELFF.